This is a list of T cell receptor beta chains from one sample in a study of T-cell reconstitution after alpha-beta-depleted transplantation in children. From the PCR reads, TCRdb called clonotypes with MiXCR, one entry per CDR3 protein. The sample has around 190,000 distinct CDR3 sequences; 6.6% are singletons. The material sequenced was PBMCs, taken before TCRalphabeta/CD19-depleted stem cell transplant. These TCRs come from a boy younger than 10 with acute lymphoblastic leukemia, due to receive a stem cell transplant. The CDR3 runs from the conserved cysteine through the conserved F or W. D genes are given only for firm matches. The size entry is marked missing in some rows and otherwise reads once, few, many or a size class.

J gene	V gene	clone size	D gene	CDR3 DNA	CDR3 protein
TRBJ2-1	TRBV20-1	many	TRBD2	TGCAGTGCTAGATCGGTAGCGGGGGATTACAATGAGCAGTTCTTC	CSARSVAGDYNEQFF
TRBJ2-7	TRBV29-1	many	TRBD1	TGCAGCGTTGAAACGGGACAGGGTACCTACGAGCAGTACTTC	CSVETGQGTYEQYF
TRBJ2-7	TRBV5-1	few	TRBD1	TGCGCCAGCAGCTTGGACGGGACAGGGCCCAACGAGCAGTACTTC	CASSLDGTGPNEQYF
TRBJ2-5	TRBV20-1	many	-	TGCAGTGCTAGAGATCTACGAAGGGTGCGGGAGACCCAGTACTTC	CSARDLRRVRETQYF
TRBJ2-3	TRBV3-1	many	-	TGTGCCAGCAGCCAAGATCTTCGTCGTGGGTACACAGATACGCAGTATTTT	CASSQDLRRGYTDTQYF
TRBJ2-5	TRBV7-6	few	-	TGTGCCAGCAGCTTAAGGAACACGAGGGAGACCCAGTACTTC	CASSLRNTRETQYF
TRBJ2-1	TRBV10-3	many	TRBD2	TGTGCCATCAGCAGCGGGAGTACCAATGAGCAGTTCTTC	CAISSGSTNEQFF
TRBJ2-1	TRBV12-3/TRBV12-4	many	TRBD1	TGTGCCAGCAGCCCTCGGGGGGACAGGGCCTACAATGAGCAGTTCTTC	CASSPRGDRAYNEQFF
TRBJ1-2	TRBV7-2	many	-	TGTGCCAGCAGCTTAGGGGGCGATGGCTACACCTTC	CASSLGGDGYTF
TRBJ2-7	TRBV5-1	-	-	TGCGCCAGCAGCTTGGACAGGGCGTTCGTGGACGAGCAGTACTTC	CASSLDRAFVDEQYF
TRBJ2-7	TRBV29-1	many	-	TGCAGCGTCCTGGGTCGGGCCACCTACGAGCAGTACTTC	CSVLGRATYEQYF
TRBJ2-3	TRBV7-9	many	-	TGTGCCAGCAGCCCCCAGATCCGAATCACAGATACGCAGTATTTT	CASSPQIRITDTQYF
TRBJ2-1	TRBV28	many	-	TGTGCCAGCAGTTTGTGGTTGGGGGATGAGCAGTTCTTC	CASSLWLGDEQFF
TRBJ2-7	TRBV7-9	-	-	TGTGCCAGCAGCTTACTTCAGGGCTTGGGGACCTACGAGCAGTACTTC	CASSLLQGLGTYEQYF
TRBJ1-4	TRBV15	-	TRBD1	TGTGCCACCAGCAGAAACAGGGGGCTACGGGAAAAACTGTTTTTT	CATSRNRGLREKLFF
TRBJ2-7	TRBV7-2	-	TRBD2	TGTGCCAGCAGCTACGAGCGGGGGCCCTCCTACGAGCAGTACTTC	CASSYERGPSYEQYF
TRBJ1-2	TRBV5-1	few	TRBD1	TGCGCCAGCAGCCTCCGGACAGGGCAGAACTATGGCTACACCTTC	CASSLRTGQNYGYTF
TRBJ2-7	TRBV7-9	many	TRBD1	TGTGCCAGCAGCTCCCCGGGACAGGCAGTATACGAGCAGTACTTC	CASSSPGQAVYEQYF
TRBJ2-5	TRBV20-1	few	TRBD2	TGCAGTGCTAGGGTGTCTAGCGGCCAAGAGACCCAGTACTTC	CSARVSSGQETQYF
TRBJ2-7	TRBV29-1	many	-	TGCAGCGTCCAAAAACAGGGTTCTTACTACGAGCAGTACTTC	CSVQKQGSYYEQYF
TRBJ2-7	TRBV6-2/TRBV6-3	many	-	TGTGCCAGCGAGGGGGGAGGATCCTACGAGCAGTACTTC	CASEGGGSYEQYF
TRBJ2-1	TRBV11-2	many	-	TGTGCCAGCAGCCTGCCGGGACGGGAGCAGTTCTTC	CASSLPGREQFF
TRBJ1-2	TRBV20-1	-	-	TGCAGTGCTAGAGATCCGCAGCCTAACTATGGCTACACCTTC	CSARDPQPNYGYTF
TRBJ2-6	TRBV10-3	many	-	TGTGCCATCAGACCGACAGCCTCTGGGGCCAACGTCCTGACTTTC	CAIRPTASGANVLTF
TRBJ1-1	TRBV5-1	many	-	TGCGCCAGCAGCTTGAGAGGGTTTGGAACTGAAGCTTTCTTT	CASSLRGFGTEAFF
TRBJ2-1	TRBV9	many	TRBD2	TGTGCCAGCAGCGTAGATGGACTAGCGGGGAATGAGCAGTTCTTC	CASSVDGLAGNEQFF
TRBJ2-5	TRBV20-1	once	TRBD2	TGCTGCGCTAGAGTTTTCAGGCGGGAGAGCGAAGAGACCCAGTACTTC	CCARVFRRESEETQYF
TRBJ1-5	TRBV24-1	many	-	TGTGCCACCAGTGATTCGTCGGGTACCAATCAGCCCCAGCATTTT	CATSDSSGTNQPQHF
TRBJ1-4	TRBV7-2	few	-	TGTGCCAGCAGACCAGCAGGGGCCCCTAATGAAAAACTGTTTTTT	CASRPAGAPNEKLFF
TRBJ1-5	TRBV10-3	many	-	TGTGCCATCAGTGAGCTGGAGACCAATCAGCCCCAGCATTTT	CAISELETNQPQHF
TRBJ2-1	TRBV2	many	TRBD1	TGTGCCAGCAGCTTGACAGGGGGTGGGTACAATGAGCAGTTCTTC	CASSLTGGGYNEQFF
TRBJ2-7	TRBV28	many	-	TGTGCCAGCAGTTTAAGGGGGACACTCTCCTACGAGCAGTACTTC	CASSLRGTLSYEQYF
TRBJ2-7	TRBV28	many	TRBD2	TGTGCCAGTCATGTGAGGGCGGGAGGGCCTTACGAGCAGTACTTC	CASHVRAGGPYEQYF